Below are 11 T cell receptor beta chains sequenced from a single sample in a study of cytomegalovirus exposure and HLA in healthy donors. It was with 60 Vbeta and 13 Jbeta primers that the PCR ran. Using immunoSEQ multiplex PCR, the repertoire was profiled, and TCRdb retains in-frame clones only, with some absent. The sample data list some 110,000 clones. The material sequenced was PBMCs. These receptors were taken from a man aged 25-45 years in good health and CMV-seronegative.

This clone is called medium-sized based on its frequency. CDR3 nucleotide sequence: TGTGCCAGCAGTTGGGGAGCGACAGATACGCAGTATTTT. Protein: CASSWGATDTQYF. V is TRBV7-9 and J is TRBJ2-3; D might be TRBD2 (5 bases). The CDR3 consists of 13 residues. V lost 6 bases to trimming and J lost 3 bases, with 10 bases between them. Per the germline V gene, CDR1 is SEHNR and CDR2 is FQNEAQ (reference sequence).

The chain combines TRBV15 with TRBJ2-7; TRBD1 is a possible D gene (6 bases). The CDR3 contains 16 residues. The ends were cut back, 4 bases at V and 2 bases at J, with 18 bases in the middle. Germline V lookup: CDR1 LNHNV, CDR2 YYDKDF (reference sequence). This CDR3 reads CATSTQGRPDPYEQYF. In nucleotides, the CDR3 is TGTGCCACCAGCACCCAGGGGAGACCAGATCCCTACGAGCAGTACTTC.

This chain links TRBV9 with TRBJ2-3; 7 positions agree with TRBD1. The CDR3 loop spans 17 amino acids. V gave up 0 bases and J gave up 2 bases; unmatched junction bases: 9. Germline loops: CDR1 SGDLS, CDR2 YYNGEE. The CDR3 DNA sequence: TGTGCCAGCAGCGTAGTACAGGGGACCCATCTCACAGATACGCAGTATTTT. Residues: CASSVVQGTHLTDTQYF. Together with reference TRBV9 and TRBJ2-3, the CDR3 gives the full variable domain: DSGVTQTPKHLITATGQRVTLRCSPRSGDLSVYWYQQSLDQGLQFLIQYYNGEERAKGNILERFSAQQFPDLHSELNLSSLELGDSALYFCASSVVQGTHLTDTQYFGPGTRLTVL.

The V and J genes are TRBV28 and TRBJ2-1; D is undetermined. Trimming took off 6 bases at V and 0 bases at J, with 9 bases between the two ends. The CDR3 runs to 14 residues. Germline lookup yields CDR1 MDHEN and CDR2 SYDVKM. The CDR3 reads CASRPSGSYNEQFF. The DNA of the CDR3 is TGTGCCAGCAGGCCCTCCGGCTCCTACAATGAGCAGTTCTTC.

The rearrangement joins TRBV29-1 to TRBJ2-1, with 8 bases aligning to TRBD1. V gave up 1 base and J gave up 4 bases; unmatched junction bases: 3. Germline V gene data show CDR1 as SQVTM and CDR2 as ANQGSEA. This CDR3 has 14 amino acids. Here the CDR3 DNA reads TGCAGCGTTGAAGGACAGGGGTTATACAATGAGCAGTTCTTC. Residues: CSVEGQGLYNEQFF.

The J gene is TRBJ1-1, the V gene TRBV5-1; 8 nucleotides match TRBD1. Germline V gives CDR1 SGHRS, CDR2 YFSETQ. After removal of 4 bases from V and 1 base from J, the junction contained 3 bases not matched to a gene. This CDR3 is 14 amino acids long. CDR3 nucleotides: TGCGCCAGCAGCCCACAGGGGGGGAACACTGAAGCTTTCTTT. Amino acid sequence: CASSPQGGNTEAFF.

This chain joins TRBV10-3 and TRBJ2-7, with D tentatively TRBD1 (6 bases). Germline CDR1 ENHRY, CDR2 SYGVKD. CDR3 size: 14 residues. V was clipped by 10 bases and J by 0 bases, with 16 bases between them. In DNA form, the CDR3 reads TGTGCCAACCGGCCTGGGGACAACTCCTACGAGCAGTACTTC. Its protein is CANRPGDNSYEQYF.

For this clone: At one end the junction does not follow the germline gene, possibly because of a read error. DNA for the CDR3: TGTGCCTGGAGTGTCCCGGGTAGGACAGGTACGCAGTATTTT. Amino acid sequence: CAWSVPGRTGTQYF. The J gene is TRBJ2-3, the V gene TRBV30; 7 bases match TRBD1. Germline lookup yields CDR1 GTSNPN and CDR2 SVGIG (reference sequence). The CDR3 has 14 amino acids.

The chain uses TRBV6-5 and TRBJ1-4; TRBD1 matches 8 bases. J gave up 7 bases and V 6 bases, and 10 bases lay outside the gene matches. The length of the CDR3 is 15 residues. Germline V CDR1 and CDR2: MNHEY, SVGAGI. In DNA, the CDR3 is TGTGCCAGCAGCAGGCAGGGGGCAGGGGGTGAAAAACTGTTTTTT. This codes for CASSRQGAGGEKLFF.

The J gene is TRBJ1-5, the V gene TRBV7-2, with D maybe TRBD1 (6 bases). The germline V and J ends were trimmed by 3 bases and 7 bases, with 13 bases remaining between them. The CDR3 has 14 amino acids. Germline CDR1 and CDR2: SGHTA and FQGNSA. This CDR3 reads CASSLQGQGQPQHF. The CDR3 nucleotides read TGTGCCAGCAGCTTGCAGGGGCAGGGCCAGCCCCAGCATTTT.

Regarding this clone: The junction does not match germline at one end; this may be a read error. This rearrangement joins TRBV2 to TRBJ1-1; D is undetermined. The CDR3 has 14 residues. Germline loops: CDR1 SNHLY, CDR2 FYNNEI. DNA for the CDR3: TGTGCCACCAGTCGGGGTGAGCTGAACACTGAAGCTTTCTTT. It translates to CATSRGELNTEAFF.